This T cell receptor (beta chain) appears in the sequencing data of a study of T cells in localized non-small cell lung cancer. The method was immunoSEQ multiplex PCR; TCRdb's version includes in-frame clones alone and lacks a portion of them. The profile covers 50,000 to 65,000 clones, with over 70% appearing a single time and about 4% taken by the ten largest. Study-wide results and caveats: Because only a single region of the tumor was sequenced, heterogeneity remains possible. Higher blood T cell density tracked longer overall survival. Within adjacent lung there appeared a median approximately 57 of the top 100 tumor clones. Measurement of T cell clonality placed uninvolved adjacent lung highest, above the level in tumor.

The count of this clone is one. What it binds is not known. Sequencing used PBMCs, obtained before any cancer treatment. The clonotype comes from a woman aged 40-69 years with stage II lung adenocarcinoma.

CDR3 protein: CASSPGQSSNQPQHF. CDR3 nucleotides: TGTGCCAGCTCTCCCGGACAGTCGAGCAATCAGCCCCAGCATTTT. The rearrangement joins TRBV18 to TRBJ1-5, with TRBD1 as a possible D gene (6 bases). The length of the CDR3 is 15 residues. V was trimmed by 6 bases and J by 1 base, leaving 13 bases between them. Looked up from germline, CDR1 is KGHSH and CDR2 is LQKENI.